Listed below are T cell receptor beta chains from one sample, sequenced in a study of T cells in localized non-small cell lung cancer. Sequenced by immunoSEQ multiplex PCR; TCRdb stores in-frame clones only, minus some. The sample has about 52,000 clones; around 84% are singletons. The input for sequencing was PBMCs, taken before any cancer treatment. These receptors originate from a female donor with stage II lung adenocarcinoma. The CDR3 runs from the conserved cysteine through the conserved F or W. A D gene is named only where the DNA matches it firmly. Expanded clones get a size class; other rows say once, few or many, or leave the size out.

d_gene,abundance,v_gene,j_gene,CDR3aa,CDR3nt
-,once,TRBV19,TRBJ1-5,CASRGSISLAGALNQPQHF,TGTGCCAGTAGAGGGTCAATATCTTTGGCAGGGGCCCTCAATCAGCCCCAGCATTTT
-,-,TRBV27,TRBJ2-7,CASSFQYGEQYF,TGTGCCAGCAGTTTTCAATACGGAGAGCAGTACTTC
TRBD2,-,TRBV5-6,TRBJ2-2,CASSLGRGRELFF,TGTGCCAGCAGCCTTGGGAGGGGACGGGAGCTGTTTTTT
TRBD1,-,TRBV28,TRBJ2-7,CASSSGQGKKYEQYF,TGTGCCAGCAGTTCCGGACAGGGGAAAAAATACGAGCAGTACTTC
-,-,TRBV15,TRBJ1-4,CATSRDLRAEGGWWNEKLFF,TGTGCCACCAGCAGAGATCTACGGGCCGAAGGGGGATGGTGGAATGAAAAACTGTTTTTT
-,-,TRBV6-5,TRBJ1-1,CASSSGGLAFF,TGTGCCAGCAGTTCCGGCGGTTTAGCTTTCTTT
-,-,TRBV29-1,TRBJ2-1,CSVDSAGRSYNEQFF,TGCAGCGTTGATTCTGCGGGGCGCTCCTACAATGAGCAGTTCTTC
TRBD1,-,TRBV7-9,TRBJ2-4,CASSDDRAGGIQYF,TGTGCCAGCAGCGACGACAGGGCGGGCGGCATTCAGTACTTC
-,few,TRBV5-1,TRBJ2-1,CASSLSPGADNEQFF,TGCGCCAGCAGCTTGTCCCCTGGGGCGGATAATGAGCAGTTCTTC
-,-,TRBV5-1,TRBJ1-1,CASSLWQGQNTEAFF,TGCGCCAGCAGCTTGTGGCAGGGGCAGAACACTGAAGCTTTCTTT
-,-,TRBV4-1,TRBJ2-7,CASSQESLRIYEQYF,TGCGCCAGCAGCCAAGAAAGTCTTAGGATTTACGAGCAGTACTTC
TRBD1,-,TRBV5-8,TRBJ2-5,CASSLGQGVTAQYF,TGTGCCAGCAGCTTAGGACAGGGGGTGACGGCCCAGTACTTC
TRBD2,-,TRBV19,TRBJ2-3,CASSTGGGSTDTQYF,TGTGCCAGTAGCACGGGGGGGGGAAGCACAGATACGCAGTATTTT
TRBD1,-,TRBV19,TRBJ1-2,CASRPGQGLEGFGYGYTF,TGTGCCAGTAGGCCGGGACAGGGACTAGAGGGTTTCGGGTATGGCTACACCTTC
TRBD2,-,TRBV6-1,TRBJ2-1,CASFWGGHKYNEQFF,TGTGCCAGCTTCTGGGGAGGGCATAAATACAATGAGCAGTTCTTC
-,few,TRBV6-5,TRBJ2-7,CASSSPYEQYF,TGTGCCAGCAGTTCACCTTACGAGCAGTACTTC
-,-,TRBV30,TRBJ1-2,CAWRVGGAGYGYTF,TGTGCCTGGAGGGTTGGGGGAGCTGGCTATGGCTACACCTTC
-,-,TRBV5-1,TRBJ1-1,CASSRDRNTEAFF,TGCGCCAGCAGCCGAGACCGGAACACTGAAGCTTTCTTT
TRBD2,-,TRBV5-4,TRBJ2-7,CASSLGTSVYEQYF,TGTGCCAGCAGCTTAGGGACTAGCGTCTACGAGCAGTACTTC
TRBD2,-,TRBV5-1,TRBJ2-3,CASSLTSGGTDTQYF,TGCGCCAGCAGCCTGACTAGCGGGGGGACAGATACGCAGTATTTT
-,-,TRBV21-1,TRBJ1-3,CASSSEPGDSGNTIYF,TGTGCCAGCAGCTCTGAACCAGGGGACTCTGGAAACACCATATATTTT
-,-,TRBV19,TRBJ1-1,CASSIGLGREAFF,TGTGCCAGTAGTATAGGTCTCGGGCGTGAAGCTTTCTTT
-,-,TRBV27,TRBJ2-7,CASSLPDSHEQYF,TGTGCCAGCAGTTTGCCAGACAGCCACGAGCAGTACTTC
-,-,TRBV9,TRBJ2-7,CASSVAGDVSYEQYF,TGTGCCAGCAGCGTAGCAGGGGACGTCTCCTACGAGCAGTACTTC
-,-,TRBV6-5,TRBJ1-6,CASSYSHRVGNSPLHF,TGTGCCAGCAGTTACTCTCACAGGGTGGGGAATTCACCCCTCCACTTT
-,-,TRBV21-1,TRBJ2-7,CASTIKGRSYEQYF,TGTGCCAGCACCATTAAGGGCAGGTCCTACGAGCAGTACTTC
-,once,TRBV19,TRBJ2-5,CASRRDTEETQYF,TGTGCCAGTAGGCGGGACACCGAAGAGACCCAGTACTTC
-,-,TRBV5-6,TRBJ1-5,CASSLADQPQHF,TGTGCCAGCAGCTTGGCGGATCAGCCCCAGCATTTT
-,-,TRBV19,TRBJ1-2,CASSITAKGGYTF,TGTGCCAGTAGTATAACAGCTAAGGGTGGCTACACCTTC
-,-,TRBV27,TRBJ2-2,CASSLSRRYKPGELFF,TGTGCCAGCAGTTTATCTCGGAGGTACAAACCCGGGGAGCTGTTTTTT
-,few,TRBV2,TRBJ1-1,CASSAQANTEAFF,TGTGCCAGCAGTGCACAGGCGAACACTGAAGCTTTCTTT
-,-,TRBV4-1,TRBJ2-3,CASSRDGDPTDTQYF,TGCGCCAGCAGTCGAGACGGGGACCCGACAGATACGCAGTATTTT
-,-,TRBV7-9,TRBJ2-5,CASSFLGVVETQYF,TGTGCCAGCAGCTTCCTCGGGGTTGTAGAGACCCAGTACTTC
TRBD2,-,TRBV10-2,TRBJ2-7,CASGAGLAGAPGPYEQYF,TGCGCCAGCGGGGCGGGGCTAGCGGGGGCCCCGGGGCCCTACGAGCAGTACTTC
-,-,TRBV18,TRBJ1-5,CASSPSGGGQPQHF,TGTGCCAGCTCACCCTCCGGAGGTGGTCAGCCCCAGCATTTT
TRBD1,-,TRBV6-1,TRBJ1-4,CASSESTGGGEKLFF,TGTGCCAGCAGTGAATCGACAGGGGGTGGTGAAAAACTGTTTTTT
-,-,TRBV10-3,TRBJ2-7,CAIGRPGLPYEQYF,TGTGCCATCGGCCGACCGGGACTGCCCTACGAGCAGTACTTC
-,-,TRBV6-5,TRBJ1-5,CASSYSMWVQPQHF,TGTGCCAGCAGTTACTCGATGTGGGTTCAGCCCCAGCATTTT
TRBD1,-,TRBV6-6,TRBJ1-6,CASSYRGPDSPLHF,TGTGCCAGCAGTTACAGGGGGCCGGATTCACCCCTCCACTTT
-,-,TRBV27,TRBJ1-5,CASSLSQVSNQPQHF,TGTGCCAGCAGTTTATCGCAGGTTAGCAATCAGCCCCAGCATTTT
-,-,TRBV5-5,TRBJ1-1,CASRQTANTEAFF,TGTGCCAGCAGACAAACAGCGAACACTGAAGCTTTCTTT
TRBD1,-,TRBV6-6,TRBJ1-4,CASSFGQGEEKLFF,TGTGCCAGCAGTTTCGGACAGGGCGAGGAAAAACTGTTTTTT
TRBD1,-,TRBV5-4,TRBJ2-7,CASSSSGQGRYLGSYEQYF,TGTGCCAGCAGCTCCTCCGGACAGGGGCGCTATCTCGGATCCTACGAGCAGTACTTC
TRBD1,once,TRBV30,TRBJ1-5,CAWSRGQVNQPQHF,TGTGCCTGGAGTAGGGGACAGGTCAATCAGCCCCAGCATTTT
TRBD1,-,TRBV30,TRBJ1-2,CAWSVGGRGGGYTF,TGTGCCTGGAGTGTAGGGGGCCGCGGTGGTGGCTACACCTTC
-,-,TRBV18,TRBJ1-1,CASSPQLTEAFF,TGTGCCAGCTCACCTCAACTCACTGAAGCTTTCTTT
TRBD1,-,TRBV18,TRBJ1-6,CASVQGGSSYNSPLHF,TGTGCCAGCGTCCAGGGGGGGAGCTCCTATAATTCACCCCTCCACTTT
-,-,TRBV2,TRBJ1-2,CACIRDGLFYGYTF,TGTGCCTGCATTCGAGACGGCCTTTTCTATGGCTACACCTTC
TRBD1,-,TRBV2,TRBJ2-5,CANEGTGQETQYF,TGTGCCAACGAAGGGACAGGGCAAGAGACCCAGTACTTC
TRBD1,-,TRBV7-9,TRBJ1-2,CASSGDRGGGYTF,TGTGCCAGCAGCGGGGACAGGGGTGGTGGCTACACCTTC
TRBD1,once,TRBV7-9,TRBJ2-3,CASSRGTGDTDTQYF,TGTGCCAGCAGCCGCGGGACAGGTGACACAGATACGCAGTATTTT
-,-,TRBV27,TRBJ2-1,CASSFVRTDNEQFF,TGTGCCAGCAGTTTTGTAAGGACAGACAATGAGCAGTTCTTC
-,-,TRBV7-2,TRBJ2-2,CASSRRTANTGELFF,TGTGCCAGCAGCCGGCGGACAGCGAACACCGGGGAGCTGTTTTTT